The sample holds many counts of the clone carrying this TCR beta chain. These data come from a study of T-cell reconstitution after alpha-beta-depleted transplantation in children. The V and J ends lost 1 base and 4 bases respectively, with 8 bases between them. In germline, CDR1 is LGHDT, CDR2 YNNKEL (reference sequence). The CDR3 totals 13 residues. For TCRbeta, the library was prepared with unique molecular identifiers. TCRdb called the PCR reads again in MiXCR, with one record for every CDR3 protein. Seen here are a few hundred thousand distinct CDR3 sequences, 9.7% observed once, and the top ten hold over 4.5%.

The source is a human donor who donated a stem cell graft to a child with SCID. The V and J genes are TRBV3-1 and TRBJ2-7; possibly TRBD2 for D (5 bases). The source material was PBMCs from the stem cell graft donor, sampled from the stem cell graft. This CDR3 is CASSQGRGYEQYF. Here the CDR3 DNA reads TGTGCCAGCAGCCAAGGTCGGGGATACGAGCAGTACTTC.